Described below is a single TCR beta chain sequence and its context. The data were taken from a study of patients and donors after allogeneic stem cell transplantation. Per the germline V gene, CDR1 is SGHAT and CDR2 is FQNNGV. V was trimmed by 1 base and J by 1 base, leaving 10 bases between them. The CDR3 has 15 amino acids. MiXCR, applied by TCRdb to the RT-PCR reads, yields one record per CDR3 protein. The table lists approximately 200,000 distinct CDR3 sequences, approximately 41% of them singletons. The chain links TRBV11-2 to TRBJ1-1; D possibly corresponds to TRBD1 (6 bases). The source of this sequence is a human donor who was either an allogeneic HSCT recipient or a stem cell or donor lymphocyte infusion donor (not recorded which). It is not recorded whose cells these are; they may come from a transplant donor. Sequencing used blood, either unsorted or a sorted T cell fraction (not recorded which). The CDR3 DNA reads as TGTGCCAGCAGCTTAGTAGCGACAGGGAACACTGAAGCTTTCTTT. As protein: CASSLVATGNTEAFF.